These 20 T cell receptor beta chains were sequenced from one sample in a study of blood T cells in healthy people across ages. It was with a sample-barcoded 5' primer and a J-beta primer mix that a second PCR of about 6 to 12 cycles was run. TCRdb analysed the 5' RACE reads with MiXCR anew, one entry per CDR3 protein. The repertoire has 550,000 to 800,000 distinct CDR3 sequences, about 34% of them found once; the top ten carry 15%. The sample comprised blood. The receptors originated from an elderly woman in good health.

In the case of this clonotype: The germline gene is not matched at one end of the junction; a read error may be the cause. Written as DNA, the CDR3 is TGTGCCTGCAGCCGCCCGACAGGGGATGGCAATCAGCCCCAGCATTTT. Translating it yields CACSRPTGDGNQPQHF. V gene TRBV7-9 combines with J gene TRBJ1-5, with TRBD1 matching over 8 bases. CDR1 is SEHNR and CDR2 is FQNEAQ in the germline V gene (reference sequence). This CDR3 has 16 amino acids.

This clonotype was detected only once. Mismatch with germline at one junction end may stem from a read error. This chain joins TRBV6-1 and TRBJ1-6; D not certain. This CDR3 spans 17 amino acids. Germline assignment: CDR1 MNHNS and CDR2 SASEGT. The CDR3 sequence is CAGSRRGVGIGNSPLHF. CDR3 DNA: TGTGCCGGCAGTCGCCGCGGGGTGGGGATAGGAAATTCACCCCTCCACTTT.

In its sample, this clonotype was seen many times. The rearrangement links TRBV6-6 to TRBJ2-5; D might be TRBD1 or TRBD2, each matching 5 bases. The CDR3 totals 15 residues. V lost 2 bases and J 5 bases, leaving 15 bases between the germline ends. Germline CDR1 MNHNY, CDR2 SVGAGI (reference sequence). CDR3 in DNA: TGTGCCAGCAGTTACGGGGGAGAAGGGCCGGAGACCCAGTACTTC. This sequence encodes CASSYGGEGPETQYF.

The CDR3 loop reads CASSQHPAGGMGSGANVLTF. The CDR3 DNA reads as TGTGCCAGCAGCCAACACCCAGCCGGGGGCATGGGCTCTGGGGCCAACGTCCTGACTTTC. The chain links TRBV7-8 to TRBJ2-6, with D perhaps matching TRBD1 or TRBD2 (6 bases each). This CDR3 is built from 20 residues. Trimming shortened V by 5 bases and J by 0 bases, and 23 bases separated the two germline ends. Germline lookup yields CDR1 SGHVS and CDR2 FQNEAQ.

This clonotype was observed a few times. The gene calls are TRBV27 and TRBJ2-7, with D unresolved. The germline CDR1 and CDR2 sequences are MNHEY and SMNVEV (reference sequence). V dropped 6 bases and J dropped 4 bases, with 10 bases sitting between them. CDR3 size: 12 residues. As DNA, the CDR3 is TGTGCCAGCAGCCCGATCCTTTACGAGCAGTACTTC. It encodes CASSPILYEQYF.

About this clonotype itself: Germline and junction disagree at one end, which may indicate a read error. This rearrangement joins TRBV5-1 to TRBJ2-7, with TRBD2 matching 11 bases. This CDR3 spans 15 amino acids. Per germline, CDR1 SGHRS and CDR2 YFSETQ. The CDR3 reads CASRLAGESYNERYF. The CDR3 DNA sequence: TGCGCCAGCAGACTAGCGGGGGAGTCCTACAATGAGCGGTACTTC.

This clonotype showed up many times. This chain uses TRBV18 with TRBJ2-7, with 9 bases that match TRBD1. Germline CDR1 and CDR2: KGHSH and LQKENI. Trimming cost V 2 bases and J 3 bases; bases outside gene matches: 5. The CDR3 runs to 15 residues. The CDR3 nucleotides read TGTGCCAGCTCACCAGGGGGACAGGGCTTCTACGAGCAGTACTTC. This codes for CASSPGGQGFYEQYF.

In its sample, this clonotype was seen many times. V gene TRBV18 combines with J gene TRBJ2-5, with unresolved D. Germline-derived CDR1 and CDR2 are KGHSH and LQKENI. CDR3 size: 15 residues. V was shortened by 8 bases and J by 2 bases, with 18 bases between the two germline ends. CDR3 loop: CASRRVPREQETQYF. The DNA of the CDR3 is TGTGCCAGCCGTCGAGTGCCGAGAGAGCAAGAGACCCAGTACTTC.

This clonotype was found many times. This rearrangement joins TRBV4-3 to TRBJ1-1, with TRBD1 matching 7 bases. The CDR3 length is 15 residues. In germline, CDR1 is LGHNA, CDR2 YSLEER. The V segment lost 2 bases and the J segment 4 bases; nucleotides outside the gene matches: 7. The CDR3 nucleotides are TGCGCCAGCAGCCAAACCCTCAGGGGGAGCACTGAAGCTTTCTTT. It is translated as CASSQTLRGSTEAFF.

This clonotype has at least ten counts. This sequence joins TRBV5-1 and TRBJ1-2, with D tentatively TRBD1 (6 bases). The CDR3 has 13 amino acids. Germline CDR1 SGHRS, CDR2 YFSETQ. Trimming took off 2 bases at V and 8 bases at J, with 13 bases between the two ends. The CDR3 loop reads CASSLQGLMGYTF. CDR3 bases: TGCGCCAGCAGCTTACAGGGCTTAATGGGCTACACCTTC.

This clonotype occurred many times. The V and J genes are TRBV7-8 and TRBJ1-2, with D maybe TRBD1 (5 bases). The V gene's germline CDR1 is SGHVS and CDR2 FQNEAQ. The CDR3 totals 14 residues. Trimming took off 5 bases at V and 7 bases at J, with 17 bases between the two ends. CDR3 loop: CASSSTPGISGYTF. The CDR3 DNA is TGTGCCAGCAGCAGTACCCCAGGGATCTCTGGCTACACCTTC.

The rearrangement joins TRBV2 to TRBJ2-1, with unresolved D. The CDR3 spans 13 residues. With 5 bases removed from V and 3 bases from J, the gap between germline ends came to 8 bases. Germline CDR1 SNHLY, CDR2 FYNNEI. Here the CDR3 reads CASSRENYNEQFF. The CDR3 DNA follows: TGTGCCAGCAGTAGAGAGAACTACAATGAGCAGTTCTTC.

The chain couples TRBV9 to TRBJ1-1; weak D call: TRBD1 (5 bases). This CDR3 spans 13 amino acids. Trimming left V 0 bases short and J 6 bases short, with 9 bases between. Germline CDR1 is SGDLS and CDR2 is YYNGEE. CDR3 loop: CASSVVEGSEAFF. Here the CDR3 DNA reads TGTGCCAGCAGCGTAGTGGAGGGGTCTGAAGCTTTCTTT.

In regard to this clonotype: A much larger clonotype is one base distant, so this may be a read error. The V call is TRBV5-1, the J call TRBJ2-3; D is possibly TRBD2 (5 bases). V lost 3 bases and J 0 bases, leaving 8 bases between the germline ends. CDR1 SGHRS and CDR2 YFSETQ come from the germline V gene. The CDR3 contains 14 residues. CDR3 sequence reads: CASSWETSTDTQYF. The CDR3 DNA reads as TGCGCCAGCAGCTGGGAGACGAGCACAGATACGCAGTATTTT.

The rearrangement uses TRBV3-1 and TRBJ1-1; the D gene is possibly TRBD1 (5 bases). This CDR3 comprises 13 residues. V dropped 3 bases and J dropped 4 bases, with 9 bases sitting between them. The germline CDR1 and CDR2 sequences are LGHDT and YNNKEL (reference sequence). The chain's CDR3 is CASSQRGVTEAFF. For the CDR3, the DNA is TGTGCCAGCAGCCAGAGGGGTGTCACTGAAGCTTTCTTT.

This clonotype occurred a few times. This chain connects TRBV4-1 to TRBJ2-7; 7 positions match TRBD2. Germline CDR1 is MGHRA and CDR2 is YSYEKL. V lost 4 bases, J lost 2 bases, and 11 bases stayed unmatched. This CDR3 comprises 16 residues. The CDR3 is CASSPPGGRAPYEQYF. The CDR3 DNA reads TGCGCCAGCAGCCCTCCCGGAGGGAGGGCCCCCTACGAGCAGTACTTC.

V gene TRBV7-2 combines with J gene TRBJ2-7, with unresolved D. Matching the DNA end better, TRBJ2-4 makes the J call doubtful. The germline gives CDR1 SGHTA, CDR2 FQGNSA. The CDR3 runs to 14 residues. In nucleotides, the CDR3 is TGTGCCAGCAGCTTAGACTGGGCGCCAAACATTCAGTACTTC. This translates into CASSLDWAPNIQYF.

This rearrangement joins TRBV20-1 to TRBJ1-2; D ambiguous. The length of the CDR3 is 13 residues. V was clipped by 5 bases and J by 8 bases, with 18 bases between them. Germline-derived CDR1 and CDR2 are DFQATT and SNEGSKA (reference sequence). The CDR3 coding sequence is TGCAGTGCTGGACCCCGAGAGTTATCGGGCTACACCTTC. This codes for CSAGPRELSGYTF.

Concerning this clonotype: One base away lies a much larger clone, so this may be a sequencing read error. The J gene is TRBJ1-5, the V gene TRBV7-9; possibly TRBD1 for D (5 bases). Trimming pared 5 bases from V and 5 bases from J, leaving 16 bases between. The CDR3 has 15 residues. CDR1 SEHNR and CDR2 FQNEAQ come from the germline V gene (reference sequence). CDR3 residues: CASSTQGRGDQPQHF. The CDR3 DNA sequence: TGTGCCAGCAGCACGCAGGGAAGGGGTGATCAGCCCCAGCATTTT.

The chain joins TRBV11-1 to TRBJ1-1, with TRBD1 identical over 7 bases. J gave up 3 bases and V 3 bases, and 13 bases lay outside the gene matches. This CDR3 is 17 amino acids long. Germline-derived CDR1 and CDR2 are SGHAT and FQDESV (reference sequence). CDR3 sequence (DNA): TGTGCCAGCAGCTTTCGCTCTGTTGGCAGGGGGGACACTGAAGCTTTCTTT. Amino acids: CASSFRSVGRGDTEAFF.